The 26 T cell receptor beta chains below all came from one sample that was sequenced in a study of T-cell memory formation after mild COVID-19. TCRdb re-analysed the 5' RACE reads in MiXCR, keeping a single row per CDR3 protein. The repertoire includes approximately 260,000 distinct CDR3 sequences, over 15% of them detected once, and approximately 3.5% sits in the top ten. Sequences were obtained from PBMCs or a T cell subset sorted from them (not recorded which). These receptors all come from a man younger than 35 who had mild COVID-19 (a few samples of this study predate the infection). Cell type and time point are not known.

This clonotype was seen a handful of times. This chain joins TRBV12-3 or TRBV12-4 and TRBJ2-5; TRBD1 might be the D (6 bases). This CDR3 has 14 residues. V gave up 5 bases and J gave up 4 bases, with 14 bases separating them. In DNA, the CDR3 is TGTGCCAGCAGTCATACAGGGACAACAGAGACCCAGTACTTC. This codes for CASSHTGTTETQYF.

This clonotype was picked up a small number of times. The CDR3 DNA sequence: TGTGCCAGCAGTTTGGGCAGGAGACCCTATGGCTACACCTTC. Residues: CASSLGRRPYGYTF. The V and J genes are TRBV28 and TRBJ1-2; the D is unclear. CDR3 length: 14 residues. The V end was cut by 3 bases, the J end by 4 bases, with 12 bases between. CDR1 and CDR2 (germline): MDHEN, SYDVKM.

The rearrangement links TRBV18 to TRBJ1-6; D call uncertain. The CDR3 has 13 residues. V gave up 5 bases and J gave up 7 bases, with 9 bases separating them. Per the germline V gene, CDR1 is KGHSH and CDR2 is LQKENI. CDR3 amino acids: CASSADQNSPLHF. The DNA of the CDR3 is TGTGCCAGCTCAGCGGACCAAAATTCACCCCTCCACTTT.

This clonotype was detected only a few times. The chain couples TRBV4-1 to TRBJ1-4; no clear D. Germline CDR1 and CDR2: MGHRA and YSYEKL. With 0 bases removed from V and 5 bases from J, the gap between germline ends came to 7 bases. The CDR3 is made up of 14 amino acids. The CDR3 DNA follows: TGCGCCAGCAGCCAAGATAACCTGAATGAAAAACTGTTTTTT. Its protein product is CASSQDNLNEKLFF.

The CDR3 sequence is CASSPPGTSADTQYF. DNA for the CDR3: TGTGCCAGCAGCCCCCCAGGGACTAGCGCAGATACGCAGTATTTT. The chain is built from TRBV9 and TRBJ2-3, with 10 positions matching TRBD2. V gave up 4 bases and J gave up 4 bases; unmatched junction bases: 6. From germline, CDR1 is SGDLS and CDR2 YYNGEE. There are 15 residues in the CDR3. The full variable domain, in which reference TRBV9 and TRBJ2-3 provide the parts outside the CDR3, is DSGVTQTPKHLITATGQRVTLRCSPRSGDLSVYWYQQSLDQGLQFLIQYYNGEERAKGNILERFSAQQFPDLHSELNLSSLELGDSALYFCASSPPGTSADTQYFGPGTRLTVL.

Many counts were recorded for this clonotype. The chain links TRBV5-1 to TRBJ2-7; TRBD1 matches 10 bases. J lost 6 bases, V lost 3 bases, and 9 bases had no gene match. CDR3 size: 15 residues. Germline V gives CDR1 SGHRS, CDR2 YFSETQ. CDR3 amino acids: CASSSAGTGESEQYF. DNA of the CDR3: TGCGCCAGCAGCTCAGCCGGGACAGGGGAGAGCGAGCAGTACTTC.

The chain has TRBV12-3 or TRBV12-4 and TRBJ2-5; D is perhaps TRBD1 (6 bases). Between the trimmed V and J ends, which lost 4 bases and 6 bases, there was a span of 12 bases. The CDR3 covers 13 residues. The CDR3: CASSSAGTKTQYF. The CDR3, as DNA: TGTGCCAGCAGTTCCGCAGGGACAAAGACCCAGTACTTC.

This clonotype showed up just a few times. The CDR3 spells CASSSLGVSQNTEAFF. Written as DNA, the CDR3 is TGCGCCAGCAGCTCTCTCGGCGTCAGCCAGAACACTGAAGCTTTCTTT. The rearrangement uses TRBV5-1 and TRBJ1-1; D ambiguous. Germline lookup yields CDR1 SGHRS and CDR2 YFSETQ. This CDR3 region has 16 residues. V lost 3 bases, J lost 1 base, and 16 bases lay in between.

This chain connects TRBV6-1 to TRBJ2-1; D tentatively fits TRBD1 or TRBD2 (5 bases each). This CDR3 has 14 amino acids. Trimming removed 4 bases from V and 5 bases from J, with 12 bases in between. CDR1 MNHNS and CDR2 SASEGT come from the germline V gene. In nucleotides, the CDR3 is TGTGCCAGCAGTGTGGACGGGGCGAACAATGAGCAGTTCTTC. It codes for CASSVDGANNEQFF.

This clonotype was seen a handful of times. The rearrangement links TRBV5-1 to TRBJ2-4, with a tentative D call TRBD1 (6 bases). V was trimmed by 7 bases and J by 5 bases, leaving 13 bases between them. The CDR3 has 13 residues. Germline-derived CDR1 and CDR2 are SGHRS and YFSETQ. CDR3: CASQLPGENIQYF. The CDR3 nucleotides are TGCGCCAGCCAGCTCCCAGGGGAAAACATTCAGTACTTC.

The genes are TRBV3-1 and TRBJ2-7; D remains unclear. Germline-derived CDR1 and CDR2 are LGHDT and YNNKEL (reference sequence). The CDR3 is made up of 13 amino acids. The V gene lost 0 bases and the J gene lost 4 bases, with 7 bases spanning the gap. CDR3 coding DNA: TGTGCCAGCAGCCAAGAAGAAGTATACGAGCAGTACGTC. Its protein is CASSQEEVYEQYV.

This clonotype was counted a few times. The CDR3 loop reads CASKLGGRSGELFF. CDR3 sequence (DNA): TGTGCCAGCAAGCTTGGAGGGAGGTCCGGGGAGCTGTTTTTT. This rearrangement joins TRBV6-2 or TRBV6-3 to TRBJ2-2, with a tentative D call TRBD2 (6 bases). The CDR3 totals 14 residues. Trimming shortened V by 7 bases and J by 6 bases, and 15 bases separated the two germline ends. Germline V CDR1 and CDR2: MNHEY, SVGEGT.

The CDR3 here is CASSPGRGQGIYGYTF. CDR3 bases: TGTGCCAGCAGTCCCGGGAGGGGACAGGGCATTTATGGCTACACCTTC. V and J are TRBV27 and TRBJ1-2; TRBD1 agrees at 9 bases. This CDR3 region has 16 residues. Unmatched junction bases numbered 12, after V lost 5 bases and J lost 5 bases. In germline, CDR1 is MNHEY, CDR2 SMNVEV (reference sequence).

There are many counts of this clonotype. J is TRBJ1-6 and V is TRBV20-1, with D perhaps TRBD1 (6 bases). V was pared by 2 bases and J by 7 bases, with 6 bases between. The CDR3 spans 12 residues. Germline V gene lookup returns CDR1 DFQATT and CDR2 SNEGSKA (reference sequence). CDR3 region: CSARRGNSPLHF. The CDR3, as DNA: TGCAGTGCTAGAAGGGGGAATTCACCCCTCCACTTT.

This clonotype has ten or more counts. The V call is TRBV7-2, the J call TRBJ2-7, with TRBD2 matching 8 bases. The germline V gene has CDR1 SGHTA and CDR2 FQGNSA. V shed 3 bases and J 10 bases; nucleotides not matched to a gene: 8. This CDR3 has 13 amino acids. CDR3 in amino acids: CASSFDGGARQYV. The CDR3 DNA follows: TGTGCCAGCAGCTTCGACGGGGGGGCGCGTCAGTACGTC.

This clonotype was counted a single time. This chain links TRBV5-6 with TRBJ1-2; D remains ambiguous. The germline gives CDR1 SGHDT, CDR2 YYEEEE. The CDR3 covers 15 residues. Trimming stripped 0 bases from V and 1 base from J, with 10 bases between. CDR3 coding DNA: TGTGCCAGCAGCTTGGTCTTTCGGGTTAACTATGGCTACACCTTC. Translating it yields CASSLVFRVNYGYTF.

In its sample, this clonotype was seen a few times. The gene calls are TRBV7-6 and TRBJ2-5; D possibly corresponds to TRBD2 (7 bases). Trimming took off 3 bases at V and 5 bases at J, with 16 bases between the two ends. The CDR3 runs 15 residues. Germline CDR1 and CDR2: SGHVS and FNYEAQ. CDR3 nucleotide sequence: TGTGCCAGCAGCTTTCCGCTGGGGGGGGCGGAGACCCAGTACTTC. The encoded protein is CASSFPLGGAETQYF.

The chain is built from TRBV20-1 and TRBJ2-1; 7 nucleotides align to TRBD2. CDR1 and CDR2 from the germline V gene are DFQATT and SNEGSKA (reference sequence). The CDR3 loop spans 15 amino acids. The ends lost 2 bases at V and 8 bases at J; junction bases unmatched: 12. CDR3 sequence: CSARIGAGRKDEQFF. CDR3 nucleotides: TGCAGTGCTAGAATCGGAGCGGGGAGAAAGGATGAGCAGTTCTTC.

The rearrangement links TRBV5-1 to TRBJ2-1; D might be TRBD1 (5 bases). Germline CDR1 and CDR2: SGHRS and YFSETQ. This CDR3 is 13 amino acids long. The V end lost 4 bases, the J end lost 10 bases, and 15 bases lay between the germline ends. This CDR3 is CASSVNRQKEQFF. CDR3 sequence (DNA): TGCGCCAGCAGCGTAAACAGGCAAAAAGAGCAGTTCTTC.

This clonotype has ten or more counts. This CDR3 is CASSLVGRGNTIYF. The CDR3 region has the DNA TGTGCCAGCAGCTTAGTGGGACGTGGAAACACCATATATTTT. The chain joins TRBV7-2 to TRBJ1-3, with D perhaps matching TRBD1 (5 bases). The V gene lost 1 base and the J gene lost 3 bases, with 7 bases spanning the gap. CDR3 length: 14 residues. Germline CDR1 is SGHTA and CDR2 is FQGNSA.

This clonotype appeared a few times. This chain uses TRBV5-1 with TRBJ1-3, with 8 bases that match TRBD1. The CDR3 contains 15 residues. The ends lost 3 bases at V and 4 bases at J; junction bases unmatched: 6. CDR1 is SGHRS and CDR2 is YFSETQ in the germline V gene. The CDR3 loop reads CASSSGQGTGNTIYF. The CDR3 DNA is TGCGCCAGCAGCTCCGGACAGGGAACAGGAAACACCATATATTTT.

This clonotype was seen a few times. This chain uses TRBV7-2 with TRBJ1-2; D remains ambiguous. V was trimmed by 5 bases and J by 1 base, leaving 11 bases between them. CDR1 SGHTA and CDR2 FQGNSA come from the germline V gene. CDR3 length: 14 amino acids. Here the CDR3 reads CASSPTGINYGYTF. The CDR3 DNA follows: TGTGCCAGCAGCCCGACGGGTATTAACTATGGCTACACCTTC.

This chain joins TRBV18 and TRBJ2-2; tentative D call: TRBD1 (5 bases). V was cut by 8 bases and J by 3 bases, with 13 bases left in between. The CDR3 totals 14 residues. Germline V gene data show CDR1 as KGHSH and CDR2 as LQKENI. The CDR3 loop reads CASAARVDTGELFF. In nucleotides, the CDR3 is TGTGCCAGCGCCGCCAGGGTCGACACCGGGGAGCTGTTTTTT.

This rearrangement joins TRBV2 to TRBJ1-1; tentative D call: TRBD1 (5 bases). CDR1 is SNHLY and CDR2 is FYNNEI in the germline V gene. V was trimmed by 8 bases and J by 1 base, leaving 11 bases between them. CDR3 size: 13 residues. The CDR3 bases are TGTGCCAGCTGTTCCGGGGCGAACACTGAAGCTTTCTTT. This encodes CASCSGANTEAFF.

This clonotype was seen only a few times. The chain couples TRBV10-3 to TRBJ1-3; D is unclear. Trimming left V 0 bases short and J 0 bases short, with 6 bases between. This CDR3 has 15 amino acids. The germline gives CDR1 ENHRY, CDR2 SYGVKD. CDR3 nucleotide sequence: TGTGCCATCAGTGAGTCGAGAAACTCTGGAAACACCATATATTTT. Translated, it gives CAISESRNSGNTIYF.

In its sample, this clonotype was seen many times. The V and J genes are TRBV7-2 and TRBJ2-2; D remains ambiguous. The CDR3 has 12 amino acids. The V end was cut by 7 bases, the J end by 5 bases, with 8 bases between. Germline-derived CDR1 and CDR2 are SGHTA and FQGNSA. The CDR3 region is CASKVETGELFF. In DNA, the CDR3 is TGTGCCAGCAAGGTTGAAACCGGGGAGCTGTTTTTT.